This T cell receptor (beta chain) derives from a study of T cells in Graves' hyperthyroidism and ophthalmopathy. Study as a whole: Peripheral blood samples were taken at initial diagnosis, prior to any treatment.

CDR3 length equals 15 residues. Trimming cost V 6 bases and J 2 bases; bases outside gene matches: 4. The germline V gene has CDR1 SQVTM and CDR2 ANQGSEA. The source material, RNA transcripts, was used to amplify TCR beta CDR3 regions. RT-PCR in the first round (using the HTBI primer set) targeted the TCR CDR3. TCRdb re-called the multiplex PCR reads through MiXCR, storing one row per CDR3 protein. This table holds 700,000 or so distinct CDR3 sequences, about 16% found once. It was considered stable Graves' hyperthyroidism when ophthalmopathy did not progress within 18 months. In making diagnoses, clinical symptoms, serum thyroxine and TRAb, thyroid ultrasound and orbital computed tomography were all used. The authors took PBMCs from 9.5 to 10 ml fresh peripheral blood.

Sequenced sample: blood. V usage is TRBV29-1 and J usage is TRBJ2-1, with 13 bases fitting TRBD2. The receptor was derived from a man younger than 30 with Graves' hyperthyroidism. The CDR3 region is CSVFGLAGAYNEQFF. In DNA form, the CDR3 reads TGCAGCGTCTTCGGACTAGCGGGAGCCTACAATGAGCAGTTCTTC.